This is a list of T cell receptor beta chains from one sample in a study of blood T cell repertoires in COVID-19. Profiling relied on immunoSEQ multiplex PCR, and the TCRdb table lists in-frame clones only, not all of them. The sample yields roughly 110,000 clones, about two thirds seen once. The sequencing input was peripheral blood. These receptors were obtained from a human donor with acute or convalescent COVID-19. The donor label of this sample is uncertain. The CDR3 runs from the conserved cysteine through the conserved F or W. A D gene is named only where the DNA matches it firmly. Size is omitted from some rows. Given values are once, few, many or a class for expanded clones.

d_call | j_call | v_call | clone_size | cdr3_length | cdr3_aa | cdr3_nt
TRBD1 | TRBJ1-2 | TRBV6-5 | once | 14 | CASSIKTGVDGYTF | TGTGCCAGCAGTATCAAGACAGGGGTCGATGGCTACACCTTC
TRBD1 | TRBJ2-7 | TRBV5-1 | . | 15 | CASSLAAGTGREQYF | TGCGCCAGCAGCTTGGCTGCCGGGACAGGTAGAGAGCAGTACTTC
. | TRBJ2-1 | TRBV6-5 | . | 12 | CASMRGGNEQFF | TGTGCCAGCATGAGAGGGGGCAATGAGCAGTTCTTC
TRBD2 | TRBJ2-3 | TRBV30 | . | 15 | CAWNRASGGAQIQYF | TGTGCCTGGAATCGTGCTAGCGGGGGGGCACAGATACAGTATTTT
. | TRBJ1-5 | TRBV6-5 | . | 13 | CASSTYSNQPQHF | TGTGCCAGCAGCACTTATAGCAATCAGCCCCAGCATTTT
. | TRBJ2-2 | TRBV7-2 | . | 12 | CASSVYSGELFF | TGTGCCAGCAGCGTCTATTCGGGGGAGCTGTTTTTT
. | TRBJ2-3 | TRBV9 | . | 15 | CASSAGGASTDTQYF | TGTGCCAGCAGCGCGGGGGGCGCAAGCACAGATACGCAGTATTTT
TRBD2 | TRBJ2-1 | TRBV25-1 | few | 13 | CASSEGGYNEQFF | TGTGCCAGCAGTGAGGGGGGGTACAATGAGCAGTTCTTC
TRBD1 | TRBJ2-3 | TRBV7-3 | . | 15 | CASSLQGAGSDTQYF | TGTGCCAGCAGCCTGCAGGGGGCGGGGAGTGATACGCAGTATTTT
. | TRBJ2-1 | TRBV19 | . | 16 | CASSPGWGVTPNEQFF | TGTGCCAGTAGTCCCGGGTGGGGGGTAACACCTAATGAGCAGTTCTTC
TRBD2 | TRBJ2-3 | TRBV7-2 | . | 15 | CASSSLQRTSHTQYF | TGTGCCAGCAGCTCATTACAGCGGACTAGTCATACGCAGTATTTT
. | TRBJ1-2 | TRBV6-1 | . | 13 | CASSGAGAYGYTF | TGTGCCAGCAGTGGAGCAGGGGCCTATGGCTACACCTTC
TRBD1 | TRBJ1-6 | TRBV7-9 | many | 15 | CASSPWGQGDSPLHF | TGTGCCAGCAGCCCCTGGGGACAGGGGGATTCACCCCTCCACTTT
. | TRBJ2-1 | TRBV5-6 | . | 12 | CASSPQGHEQFF | TGTGCCAGCAGCCCTCAGGGCCATGAGCAGTTCTTC
. | TRBJ1-5 | TRBV6-5 | . | 15 | CASENSGGGNQPQHF | TGTGCCAGCGAAAATAGTGGGGGGGGGAATCAGCCCCAGCATTTT
TRBD1 | TRBJ1-5 | TRBV4-1 | . | 15 | CASSQQTGGNQPQHF | TGCGCCAGCAGCCAACAGACAGGGGGGAATCAGCCCCAGCATTTT
. | TRBJ1-4 | TRBV29-1 | many | 14 | CSVLTYGGNEKLFF | TGCAGCGTCTTGACCTATGGCGGTAATGAAAAACTGTTTTTT
TRBD2 | TRBJ2-5 | TRBV28 | few | 17 | CASSTGLAGGEHETQYF | TGTGCCAGCAGCACGGGACTAGCGGGGGGGGAGCACGAGACCCAGTACTTC
TRBD1 | TRBJ2-7 | TRBV15 | . | 13 | CATSKDRGYEQYF | TGTGCCACCAGCAAAGACAGGGGCTACGAGCAGTACTTC
. | TRBJ2-5 | TRBV28 | . | 17 | CASSLSGAARYRETQYF | TGTGCCAGCAGTTTAAGTGGCGCGGCAAGGTATCGTGAGACCCAGTACTTC